This TCR beta chain was captured in a study of human T cells and chemical hapten exposure. Germline-derived CDR1 and CDR2 are SQVTM and ANQGSEA. This CDR3 comprises 14 residues. With 3 bases clipped from V and 8 bases from J, the junction kept 8 bases outside the gene matches. This clonotype was counted a few times. TCRdb itself ran the RACE reads through MiXCR, one entry per CDR3 protein. The table has approximately 80,000 distinct CDR3 sequences, 10% to 15% seen once. Time point of the sample: patch test 3, about 24 weeks after DPC sensitization. Treatment here: therapeutic diphenylcyclopropenone sensitization with weekly scalp DPC.

This specimen consisted of whole blood, obtained in connection with sensitization to the hapten diphenylcyclopropenone (DPC). The receptor's source is a woman in her 50s with alopecia areata. Some clones in this sample may be carry-over from other donors' samples. J is TRBJ1-4 and V is TRBV29-1, with TRBD1 identical over 8 bases. CDR3 sequence: CSVEFPGQVEKLFF. DNA of the CDR3: TGCAGCGTTGAGTTTCCGGGACAGGTCGAAAAACTGTTTTTT.